The next 26 T cell receptor beta chains were all read from a single sample in a study of identical twins. TCRdb passed the 5' RACE reads through MiXCR, listing each CDR3 protein once. The profile shows some 660,000 distinct CDR3 sequences, around 8.3% of them singletons. The same specimen was also included in a second study, on yellow fever vaccine responses in identical twins.

The sequenced material came from PBMCs. These receptors were obtained from a woman aged 18-29 years in good health.

This clonotype was observed a few times. This chain links TRBV28 with TRBJ1-6; no reliable D call. From germline, CDR1 is MDHEN and CDR2 SYDVKM. This CDR3 contains 14 residues. Trimming took 3 bases from V and 6 from J, leaving 9 bases between them. The CDR3 bases are TGTGCCAGCAGTTTGCAGGTGTTTAATTCACCCCTCCACTTT. Translated: CASSLQVFNSPLHF.

This clonotype was seen a handful of times. J is TRBJ2-5 and V is TRBV7-8; 13 nucleotides match TRBD2. J was trimmed by 5 bases and V by 5 bases; bases with no gene match: 11. CDR3 length equals 17 residues. Germline values: CDR1 SGHVS, CDR2 FQNEAQ. The chain's CDR3 is CASSRGTSGTLAETQYF. Written as DNA, the CDR3 is TGTGCCAGCAGCCGGGGGACTAGCGGGACCCTTGCGGAGACCCAGTACTTC.

This clonotype was counted ten times or more. The J gene is TRBJ2-1, the V gene TRBV28, with 9 positions matching TRBD2. The CDR3 has 15 residues. The V gene end was trimmed by 6 bases and the J gene end by 7 bases; junction bases not matched to a gene: 10. From germline, CDR1 is MDHEN and CDR2 SYDVKM. CDR3 coding DNA: TGTGCCAGCAGCAGTAGCGGGAGAGATGTGAATGAGCAGTTCTTC. Residues: CASSSSGRDVNEQFF.

The chain has TRBV12-3 or TRBV12-4 and TRBJ1-1, with TRBD1 matching 8 bases. The CDR3 is 15 amino acids. Trimming at V came to 3 bases and at J to 1 base, leaving 4 bases not matched to a gene. The CDR3 bases are TGTGCCAGCAGTTTCCGGGACAGGCCGAACACTGAAGCTTTCTTT. This gives the protein CASSFRDRPNTEAFF.

V and J are TRBV7-2 and TRBJ2-5; TRBD1 is a possible D gene (5 bases). The germline V and J ends were trimmed by 8 bases and 3 bases, with 13 bases remaining between them. This CDR3 has 13 amino acids. Germline CDR1 SGHTA, CDR2 FQGNSA. The CDR3 DNA is TGTGCCAGCGGGCCAGGGCGAAAAGAGACCCAGTACTTC. It codes for CASGPGRKETQYF.

The rearrangement uses TRBV5-1 and TRBJ2-3; 8 bases map to TRBD1. The germline V gene encodes CDR1 SGHRS and CDR2 YFSETQ. This CDR3 has 16 amino acids. V shed 0 bases, J shed 4 bases, and the junction held 7 bases outside the gene matches. This CDR3 is CASSLEPTGGSDTQYF. As DNA, the CDR3 is TGCGCCAGCAGCTTGGAGCCTACAGGGGGTTCAGATACGCAGTATTTT.

The chain links TRBV20-1 to TRBJ2-1; tentatively, D is TRBD2 (6 bases). With 0 bases removed from V and 8 bases from J, the gap between germline ends came to 20 bases. The CDR3 has 16 amino acids. The V gene's germline CDR1 is DFQATT and CDR2 SNEGSKA (reference sequence). CDR3 DNA sequence: TGCAGTGCTAGAGAAGACAGTTTGGGGACTGATGATGAGCAGTTCTTC. Translation gives CSAREDSLGTDDEQFF.

This sequence joins TRBV6-2 or TRBV6-3 and TRBJ1-3; no definite D call. Germline CDR1 and CDR2: MNHEY and SVGEGT. Trimming left V 7 bases short and J 0 bases short, with 16 bases between. The CDR3 is 16 residues long. The CDR3 DNA follows: TGTGCCAGCACCTACAGAATATCTTTCTCTGGAAACACCATATATTTT. Amino acid sequence: CASTYRISFSGNTIYF.

Many counts were recorded for this clonotype. CDR3: CASSPLQDTQYF. Here the CDR3 DNA reads TGTGCCAGCAGCCCGCTGCAGGATACGCAGTATTTT. The J gene is TRBJ2-3, the V gene TRBV7-9; D gene uncertain. Trimming shortened V by 5 bases and J by 6 bases, and 9 bases separated the two germline ends. Germline loops: CDR1 SEHNR, CDR2 FQNEAQ (reference sequence). The CDR3 totals 12 residues.

This chain uses TRBV5-1 with TRBJ2-2, with TRBD1 matching 9 bases. Trimming removed 4 bases from V and 4 bases from J; junction bases left unmatched: 8. The germline V gene encodes CDR1 SGHRS and CDR2 YFSETQ. The CDR3 runs to 16 residues. In DNA form, the CDR3 reads TGCGCCAGCAGCGCTTGGGACAGGGTTGTCACCGGGGAGCTGTTTTTT. This encodes CASSAWDRVVTGELFF. The full variable domain, its missing parts supplied by reference TRBV5-1 and TRBJ2-2, is KAGVTQTPRYLIKTRGQQVTLSCSPISGHRSVSWYQQTPGQGLQFLFEYFSETQRNKGNFPGRFSGRQFSNSRSEMNVSTLELGDSALYLCASSAWDRVVTGELFFGEGSRLTVL.

This clonotype has just a few counts. V is TRBV7-9 and J is TRBJ1-4; D unclear. The germline V gene has CDR1 SEHNR and CDR2 FQNEAQ (reference sequence). CDR3 length: 16 amino acids. V lost 3 bases to trimming and J lost 6 bases, with 17 bases between them. CDR3 residues: CASSFNDDLPDEKLFF. The CDR3 nucleotides are TGTGCCAGCAGCTTCAACGACGACCTACCGGATGAAAAACTGTTTTTT.

The chain links TRBV6-6 to TRBJ1-5; the D gene is possibly TRBD1 (6 bases). Germline CDR1 and CDR2: MNHNY and SVGAGI (reference sequence). V was cut by 11 bases and J by 5 bases, with 13 bases left in between. CDR3 length equals 12 residues. CDR3 DNA sequence: TGTGCCGTAACACAGGGTTATCAGCCCCAGCATTTT. Its translation: CAVTQGYQPQHF.

The gene calls are TRBV20-1 and TRBJ2-7; D remains unclear. The V gene's germline CDR1 is DFQATT and CDR2 SNEGSKA (reference sequence). This CDR3 has 14 residues. The V gene lost 2 bases and the J gene lost 2 bases, with 13 bases spanning the gap. CDR3 in amino acids: CSARSGENAYEQYF. The CDR3, as DNA: TGCAGTGCTAGATCGGGCGAGAACGCCTACGAGCAGTACTTC.

This clonotype has ten or more counts. The V gene is TRBV6-2 or TRBV6-3, the J gene TRBJ2-2, with D possibly TRBD2 on 6 matching bases. CDR3 length equals 16 residues. Trimming removed 7 bases from V and 2 bases from J, with 17 bases in between. The germline gives CDR1 MNHEY, CDR2 SVGEGT. The CDR3 loop is CASTQGLSLNTGELFF. As DNA, the CDR3 is TGTGCCAGCACCCAGGGACTTTCACTTAACACCGGGGAGCTGTTTTTT.

The chain recombines TRBV11-1 with TRBJ2-5; no firm D call. Germline V gives CDR1 SGHAT, CDR2 FQDESV (reference sequence). Trimming took 6 bases from V and 7 from J, leaving 18 bases between them. The CDR3 is 14 residues long. CDR3 region: CASSPRSNGWTQYF. CDR3 sequence (DNA): TGTGCCAGCAGTCCTCGGTCCAACGGGTGGACCCAGTACTTC.

The rearrangement joins TRBV3-1 to TRBJ2-2, with D tentatively TRBD1 (6 bases). This CDR3 contains 15 residues. V was pared by 4 bases and J by 6 bases, with 15 bases between. Germline CDR1 is LGHDT and CDR2 is YNNKEL (reference sequence). The CDR3 is CASSPYRQVSGELFF. In DNA form, the CDR3 reads TGTGCCAGCAGCCCTTACCGACAGGTCTCCGGGGAGCTGTTTTTT.

This clonotype appeared many times. At one end, the junction sequence differs from germline, possibly due to a read error. This chain uses TRBV7-7 with TRBJ2-2, with D maybe TRBD1 (5 bases). The CDR3 runs 15 residues. The germline V gene has CDR1 SSHAT and CDR2 FNYEAQ (reference sequence). The CDR3 nucleotides are TGTGCTAGCAGTCCAGGGCTTCAAAACACCGGGGAGCTGTTTTTT. Its protein is CASSPGLQNTGELFF.

This clonotype came up a few times. The V and J genes are TRBV3-1 and TRBJ1-3; D unclear. The CDR3 totals 16 residues. The germline V gene encodes CDR1 LGHDT and CDR2 YNNKEL (reference sequence). The V end lost 0 bases, the J end lost 0 bases, and 9 bases lay between the germline ends. The CDR3 bases are TGTGCCAGCAGCCAAGATATGTGGATCTCTGGAAACACCATATATTTT. This sequence encodes CASSQDMWISGNTIYF.

The CDR3 sequence is CASSSRTGVGTEAFF. In DNA form, the CDR3 reads TGTGCCAGCAGTTCACGGACAGGGGTTGGCACTGAAGCTTTCTTT. The chain employs TRBV6-5 and TRBJ1-1; 9 bases agree with TRBD1. The CDR3 extends over 15 amino acids. V lost 4 bases, J lost 4 bases, and 7 bases stayed unmatched. Germline CDR1 and CDR2: MNHEY and SVGAGI.

The V gene is TRBV28, the J gene TRBJ2-1; 7 nucleotides line up with TRBD2. This CDR3 region has 13 residues. The V and J ends lost 5 bases and 6 bases, in that order; junction bases with no gene match: 4. In germline, CDR1 is MDHEN, CDR2 SYDVKM. The CDR3 loop reads CASSHSGGNEQFF. The CDR3 region has the DNA TGTGCCAGCAGTCACTCGGGGGGCAATGAGCAGTTCTTC.

This clonotype was detected a few times. This chain uses TRBV3-1 with TRBJ1-6; D not certain. Deletions cut 3 bases from V and 6 bases from J, with 3 bases between. The CDR3 extends over 12 amino acids. Germline V gives CDR1 LGHDT, CDR2 YNNKEL (reference sequence). CDR3 sequence (DNA): TGTGCCAGCAGCCAGGGTAATTCACCCCTCCACTTT. Translated, it gives CASSQGNSPLHF.

The chain carries TRBV6-2 or TRBV6-3 and TRBJ2-5; no definite D call. Germline CDR1 reads MNHEY; CDR2 reads SVGEGT. The germline V and J ends were trimmed by 2 bases and 3 bases, with 22 bases remaining between them. CDR3 length equals 18 residues. The CDR3 nucleotides are TGTGCCAGCAGTTACCATCCAGTAAAGACGCAGCGTAAAGAGACCCAGTACTTC. This encodes CASSYHPVKTQRKETQYF.

The sample holds a few counts of this clonotype. The chain carries TRBV9 and TRBJ1-3, with TRBD1 matching 7 bases. The germline gives CDR1 SGDLS, CDR2 YYNGEE. The trim removed 4 bases at V and 0 bases at J, leaving 4 bases unmatched. The CDR3 is 15 residues long. Here the CDR3 reads CASSSRDSSGNTIYF. The CDR3 DNA reads as TGTGCCAGCAGCTCGCGGGACAGCTCTGGAAACACCATATATTTT.

This clonotype came up a few times. V is TRBV7-2 and J is TRBJ1-5; 7 bases are a match to TRBD1. In germline, CDR1 is SGHTA, CDR2 FQGNSA. CDR3 length: 14 residues. The J segment lost 5 bases and the V segment lost 3 bases, leaving 4 bases of the junction unmatched. As DNA, the CDR3 is TGTGCCAGCAGCTTCAGGGGGTTCGATCAGCCCCAGCATTTT. Translation: CASSFRGFDQPQHF.

This chain links TRBV15 with TRBJ2-7, with TRBD1 identical over 8 bases. Germline V CDR1 and CDR2: LNHNV, YYDKDF (reference sequence). Trimming at V came to 0 bases and at J to 7 bases, leaving 8 bases not matched to a gene. This CDR3 contains 15 residues. CDR3 nucleotides: TGTGCCACCAGCAGAGATCGGGGTACAGGGGGTGAGCAGTACTTC. Protein product: CATSRDRGTGGEQYF.

This clonotype was counted a single time. The J gene is TRBJ2-5, the V gene TRBV6-1; tentative D call: TRBD2 (7 bases). Germline CDR1 and CDR2: MNHNS and SASEGT. The CDR3 is 15 amino acids. Trimming shortened V by 6 bases and J by 1 base, and 15 bases separated the two germline ends. CDR3 loop: CASSWRGGLQETQYF. The DNA for the CDR3 is TGTGCCAGCAGCTGGCGCGGGGGCCTCCAAGAGACCCAGTACTTC.